This T cell receptor beta chain stems from a study of blood T cell repertoires in COVID-19. Study details: Samples representing acute and convalescent COVID-19 were sourced from the United States, Italy and Spain.

Trimming at V came to 3 bases and at J to 6 bases, leaving 7 bases not matched to a gene. The CDR3 runs to 15 residues. The germline CDR1 and CDR2 sequences are SGHRS and YFSETQ. In the original analysis: Using reference gene primer amplification, nucleated cell counts were estimated. This table comes from immunoSEQ multiplex PCR, and its TCRdb copy is limited to in-frame clones, with some not included. D and trimming were read from the DNA, whereas the V and J calls and clone size are those reported in that table. Found here are roughly 700,000 clones, 90% of them singletons; the top ten hold about 0.26%.

This chain links TRBV5-1 with TRBJ2-7; 12 bases agree with TRBD1. This sequence originates from a woman between 18 and 29 years old with acute or convalescent COVID-19. The sample comprised peripheral blood. The CDR3, as DNA: TGCGCCAGCAGCTATTTAGGGACAGGGGGCGTCGAGCAGTACTTC. It encodes CASSYLGTGGVEQYF.